A single sample is the source of the 15 T cell receptor beta chains below, sequenced in a study of blood T cell repertoires in COVID-19. Sequencing used immunoSEQ multiplex PCR; TCRdb keeps in-frame clones, though not all of them. The repertoire consists of 130,000 to 150,000 clones, with around 87% occurring once and the leading ten covering 1.2%. The specimen was PBMCs or T cells enriched from blood (not recorded which). These receptors were collected from a woman aged 30 to 39 with acute COVID-19.

This chain links TRBV3-1 (or the pseudogene TRBV3-2) with TRBJ2-1, with TRBD2 identical over 7 bases. Germline V CDR1 and CDR2: LGHDT, YNNKEL (reference sequence). Trimming took 0 bases from V and 4 from J; bases not matched to a gene: 6. The CDR3 is 16 residues long. The CDR3 reads CASSQDALRGYNEQFF. The CDR3 DNA is TGTGCCAGCAGCCAAGACGCTCTGCGGGGGTACAATGAGCAGTTCTTC.

The V call is TRBV11-1, the J call TRBJ2-3; D may be TRBD2 (5 bases). The length of the CDR3 is 15 residues. V shed 3 bases and J shed 4 bases, with 14 bases lying between them. Germline CDR1 reads SGHAT; CDR2 reads FQDESV (reference sequence). Here the CDR3 reads CASSFSPLGADTQYF. The CDR3 DNA reads as TGTGCCAGCAGCTTTAGTCCCCTCGGGGCAGATACGCAGTATTTT.

The rearrangement joins TRBV28 to TRBJ1-2; D not certain. CDR1 is MDHEN, CDR2 SYDVKM, per germline. This CDR3 spans 12 amino acids. V was cut by 8 bases and J by 4 bases, with 11 bases left in between. The CDR3 nucleotides read TGTGCCAGCCGCGAACCGAGCTATGGCTACACCTTC. Encoded protein: CASREPSYGYTF.

This chain links TRBV11-3 with TRBJ2-1; 13 bases match TRBD2. The V gene's germline CDR1 is SGHNT and CDR2 YENEEA. The V and J ends lost 5 bases and 9 bases, in that order; junction bases with no gene match: 7. The CDR3 is 15 residues long. The CDR3 DNA reads as TGTGCCAGCAGCCCCGGGACTAGCGGGATTGTTGAGCAGTTCTTC. Protein product: CASSPGTSGIVEQFF.

This chain uses TRBV5-6 with TRBJ1-1; 8 bases fit TRBD1. J gave up 2 bases and V 0 bases, and 6 bases lay outside the gene matches. The CDR3 runs 16 residues. The germline CDR1 and CDR2 sequences are SGHDT and YYEEEE. Here the CDR3 reads CASSLGTGQGNTEAFF. The CDR3 DNA sequence: TGTGCCAGCAGCTTGGGGACAGGACAGGGAAACACTGAAGCTTTCTTT.

The CDR3, as DNA: TGTGCCAGCAGTTGGGACAGTAACTATGGCTACACCTTC. Protein: CASSWDSNYGYTF. The V and J genes are TRBV27 and TRBJ1-2; 7 nucleotides line up with TRBD1. The CDR3 spans 13 residues. The J segment lost 1 base and the V segment lost 4 bases, leaving 0 bases of the junction unmatched. Germline V gene sequence: CDR1 MNHEY, CDR2 SMNVEV (reference sequence).

This CDR3 is CASSFFLASGTEAFF. Here the CDR3 DNA reads TGTGCCAGCAGCTTTTTCCTAGCAAGCGGCACTGAAGCTTTCTTT. The rearrangement links TRBV7-2 to TRBJ1-1; D remains ambiguous. Germline V gene lookup returns CDR1 SGHTA and CDR2 FQGNSA. V lost 3 bases and J 4 bases, leaving 15 bases between the germline ends. The CDR3 is made up of 15 amino acids.

V and J are TRBV7-9 and TRBJ1-3; 9 bases are shared with TRBD1. Germline trimming cut 0 bases from V and 5 bases from J; bases unmatched to any gene: 5. The length of the CDR3 is 16 residues. CDR1 is SEHNR and CDR2 is FQNEAQ in the germline V gene (reference sequence). CDR3 loop: CASSLALHRGRNTIYF. CDR3 DNA sequence: TGTGCCAGCAGCTTAGCGCTTCACAGGGGGCGAAACACCATATATTTT.

This rearrangement joins TRBV28 to TRBJ1-1, with 10 positions matching TRBD1. The CDR3 consists of 13 residues. Germline trimming cut 8 bases from V and 2 bases from J; bases unmatched to any gene: 2. Germline V CDR1 and CDR2: MDHEN, SYDVKM. This chain's CDR3 is CASRTGGNTEAFF. CDR3 in DNA: TGTGCCAGCCGGACAGGGGGTAACACTGAAGCTTTCTTT.

The genes are TRBV2 and TRBJ1-4; 7 positions agree with TRBD1. From germline, CDR1 is SNHLY and CDR2 FYNNEI. V shed 8 bases and J 7 bases; nucleotides not matched to a gene: 10. The CDR3 is 14 residues long. The CDR3 nucleotides are TGTGCCAGCCGCCGGGACAGTCCTAGTGAAAAACTGTTTTTT. Translation gives CASRRDSPSEKLFF.

The chain couples TRBV5-6 to TRBJ2-7; TRBD1 is a possible D gene (5 bases). This CDR3 has 15 residues. V gave up 1 base and J gave up 5 bases, with 16 bases separating them. From germline, CDR1 is SGHDT and CDR2 YYEEEE. The CDR3 region has the DNA TGTGCCAGCAGCTTGCCCTGGGCAGGGTCGCACGAGCAGTACTTC. Amino acids: CASSLPWAGSHEQYF.

The chain uses TRBV18 and TRBJ2-2; 8 bases fit TRBD1. V was pared by 0 bases and J by 5 bases, with 5 bases of the junction left unmatched. The CDR3 covers 16 residues. The germline V gene has CDR1 KGHSH and CDR2 LQKENI. The DNA of the CDR3 is TGTGCCAGCTCACCACCGGACAGGGCTGGAACCGGGGAGCTGTTTTTT. It yields the protein CASSPPDRAGTGELFF.

The chain recombines TRBV5-4 with TRBJ1-2; weak D call: TRBD1 (6 bases). This CDR3 comprises 15 residues. The ends were cut back, 0 bases at V and 4 bases at J, with 13 bases in the middle. Germline CDR1 and CDR2: SGHNT and YYREEE (reference sequence). The CDR3 is CASSLATGESYGYTF. The DNA of the CDR3 is TGTGCCAGCAGCTTGGCGACAGGAGAATCCTATGGCTACACCTTC.

The genes are TRBV6-5 and TRBJ1-2; 9 positions match TRBD1. The CDR3 sequence is 14 residues long. After removal of 4 bases from V and 8 bases from J, the junction contained 8 bases not matched to a gene. Germline CDR1 reads MNHEY; CDR2 reads SVGAGI. The CDR3 DNA is TGTGCCAGCAGTTCACCCACAGGACAGGGGGGCTACACCTTC. It encodes CASSSPTGQGGYTF.

This chain connects TRBV18 to TRBJ1-5; D is possibly TRBD1 (5 bases). In germline, CDR1 is KGHSH, CDR2 LQKENI. The CDR3 is 15 residues long. Trimming took 2 bases from V and 5 from J, leaving 13 bases between them. The CDR3 protein is CASSPGQGGDQPQHF. The CDR3 DNA reads as TGTGCCAGCTCACCAGGGCAGGGAGGAGATCAGCCCCAGCATTTT.